Following are 5 T cell receptor beta chains from one sample sequenced in a study of blood T cells in healthy people across ages. Using a J-beta primer mix together with a sample-barcoded 5' primer, a second PCR was run for about 6 to 11 cycles. A single record per CDR3 protein comes from TCRdb applying MiXCR to the 5' RACE reads. Counted here are around 400,000 distinct CDR3 sequences, roughly half occurring once; the ten biggest clones make up 51%. Sequenced input: blood. These receptors were collected from a man in his sixties in good health.

The chain joins TRBV5-5 to TRBJ1-4, with TRBD1 as a possible D gene (5 bases). The germline V gene has CDR1 SGHKS and CDR2 YYEKEE (reference sequence). There are 16 residues in the CDR3. The ends were cut back, 2 bases at V and 8 bases at J, with 19 bases in the middle. In DNA, the CDR3 is TGTGCCAGCAGCTTTCTCAGTGGGGCTGGGGCCGAAAAACTGTTTTTT. It is translated as CASSFLSGAGAEKLFF.

The gene calls are TRBV14 and TRBJ2-5; D is uncertain. Trimming left V 2 bases short and J 7 bases short, with 14 bases between. From germline, CDR1 is SGHDN and CDR2 FVKESK. The CDR3 is 14 amino acids. Here the CDR3 reads CASSQMTNWWTQYF. CDR3 DNA: TGTGCCAGCAGCCAAATGACCAATTGGTGGACCCAGTACTTC.

The chain links TRBV3-1 to TRBJ2-5; D possibly corresponds to TRBD1 (6 bases). The DNA end favors TRBJ2-7, so the J call may be wrong. Germline V gene data show CDR1 as LGHDT and CDR2 as YNNKEL (reference sequence). The CDR3 is 15 residues long. CDR3 nucleotides: TGTGCCAGCAGCCAAGACCCTAACAGGGCCTACGAGCAGTACTTC. It codes for CASSQDPNRAYEQYF.

This clonotype was seen a few times. The rearrangement links TRBV7-2 to TRBJ1-2, with D possibly being TRBD1 (6 bases). Trimming cost V 0 bases and J 4 bases, with 9 bases left between them. The germline V gene encodes CDR1 SGHTA and CDR2 FQGNSA. The CDR3 is 14 amino acids. Written as DNA, the CDR3 is TGTGCCAGCAGCTTAGCGGACAGAAGCTATGGCTACACCTTC. This encodes CASSLADRSYGYTF.

Here the CDR3 DNA reads TGTGCCAGCAGTCCCCAATCAACAGGGATTCGTATTGATACGCAGTATTTT. Encoded protein: CASSPQSTGIRIDTQYF. The V gene is TRBV12-3 or TRBV12-4, the J gene TRBJ2-3, with D tentatively TRBD1 (6 bases). The germline V and J ends were trimmed by 5 bases and 6 bases, with 24 bases remaining between them. CDR3 length: 17 amino acids.